These T cell receptor beta chains were read from a single sample in a study of T-cell reconstitution after alpha-beta-depleted transplantation in children. TCRdb re-called the PCR reads through MiXCR, storing one row per CDR3 protein. The sample lists 450,000 to 550,000 distinct CDR3 sequences, roughly 11% occurring once. This specimen was PBMCs, mostly from graft donor cells, taken 180 days after TCRalphabeta/CD19-depleted stem cell transplant. These receptors were taken from a female patient between 2 and 15 years old who had a stem cell transplant for aplastic anemia, so the T cells may come from the graft donor. CDR3s include the opening cysteine and the closing phenylalanine or tryptophan. The order of the fields is CDR3 length, D gene, J gene, V gene, clone size, CDR3 protein, CDR3 DNA. D genes are given only for firm matches. Expanded clones are given a class, and other clones once, few, many or no size at all.

length: 16
D: TRBD1
J: TRBJ1-5
V: TRBV6-2/TRBV6-3
size: many
CDR3: CASCPLPGGARQPQHF
DNA: TGTGCCAGCTGCCCCCTCCCAGGGGGCGCCCGGCAGCCCCAGCATTTT

length: 16
D: NA
J: TRBJ1-3
V: TRBV20-1
size: few
CDR3: CSARDWQAISGNTIYF
DNA: TGCAGTGCTAGAGATTGGCAGGCAATCTCTGGAAACACCATATATTTT

length: 18
D: NA
J: TRBJ1-4
V: TRBV14
size: NA
CDR3: CASSLTGGLSATNEKLFF
DNA: TGTGCCAGCAGCCTTACGGGGGGGCTTTCGGCAACTAATGAAAAACTGTTTTTT

length: 15
D: NA
J: TRBJ2-1
V: TRBV4-3
size: few
CDR3: CASSQERLLHNEQFF
DNA: TGCGCCAGCAGCCAAGAACGACTCCTCCACAATGAGCAGTTCTTC

length: 12
D: TRBD2
J: TRBJ2-1
V: TRBV20-1
size: NA
CDR3: CSAGRAYNEQFF
DNA: TGCAGTGCGGGGAGGGCATACAATGAGCAGTTCTTC

length: 15
D: NA
J: TRBJ2-3
V: TRBV12-3/TRBV12-4
size: many
CDR3: CASTGGRTSTDTQYF
DNA: TGTGCCAGCACTGGGGGGCGGACTAGCACAGATACGCAGTATTTT

length: 18
D: TRBD1
J: TRBJ1-4
V: TRBV9
size: NA
CDR3: CASSVATSGQGRNEKLFF
DNA: TGTGCCAGCAGCGTAGCTACAAGTGGACAGGGCCGAAATGAAAAACTGTTTTTT

length: 14
D: TRBD2
J: TRBJ2-1
V: TRBV20-1
size: few
CDR3: CSATLAGGTNEQFF
DNA: TGCAGTGCCACTCTAGCGGGGGGTACCAATGAGCAGTTCTTC

length: 17
D: TRBD2
J: TRBJ2-4
V: TRBV25-1
size: few
CDR3: CASSELAGGANGNIQYF
DNA: TGTGCCAGCAGTGAATTAGCGGGAGGCGCTAACGGGAACATTCAGTACTTC

length: 14
D: NA
J: TRBJ2-5
V: TRBV7-3
size: few
CDR3: CASSLTVGPATQYF
DNA: TGTGCCAGCAGCTTAACGGTCGGCCCTGCGACCCAGTACTTC

length: 19
D: TRBD2
J: TRBJ2-1
V: TRBV7-2
size: few
CDR3: CASSLGRNLGLARNNEQFF
DNA: TGTGCCAGCAGCTTGGGGCGTAATCTGGGACTAGCGCGCAACAATGAGCAGTTCTTC

length: 15
D: TRBD1
J: TRBJ1-1
V: TRBV28
size: NA
CDR3: CASHSRDRGNTEAFF
DNA: TGTGCCAGCCATAGCCGGGACAGGGGAAACACTGAAGCTTTCTTT

length: 17
D: TRBD1
J: TRBJ1-3
V: TRBV2
size: NA
CDR3: CASELWDRDSSGNTIYF
DNA: TGTGCCAGCGAGTTATGGGACAGAGATTCCTCTGGAAACACCATATATTTT

length: 15
D: NA
J: TRBJ2-1
V: TRBV5-1
size: many
CDR3: CASSRRQSSYNEQFF
DNA: TGCGCCAGCAGCCGGAGACAGAGCTCCTACAATGAGCAGTTCTTC

length: 15
D: NA
J: TRBJ2-3
V: TRBV7-2
size: few
CDR3: CASSLRVGNTDTQYF
DNA: TGTGCCAGCAGCTTACGGGTGGGCAACACAGATACGCAGTATTTT

length: 14
D: NA
J: TRBJ2-5
V: TRBV9
size: NA
CDR3: CASSVDVPPGTQYF
DNA: TGTGCCAGCAGCGTAGATGTGCCCCCCGGGACCCAGTACTTC

length: 14
D: NA
J: TRBJ2-2
V: TRBV7-2
size: many
CDR3: CASSRIGNTGELFF
DNA: TGTGCCAGCAGCCGAATAGGGAACACCGGGGAGCTGTTTTTT

length: 21
D: TRBD2
J: TRBJ2-3
V: TRBV7-6
size: NA
CDR3: CASSLNDAGASGGGVTDTQYF
DNA: TGTGCCAGCAGCTTAAACGACGCCGGGGCAAGCGGGGGTGGGGTGACAGATACGCAGTATTTT

length: 17
D: TRBD1
J: TRBJ1-1
V: TRBV5-6
size: NA
CDR3: CASSRRWEGARNDEAFF
DNA: TGTGCCAGCAGCCGGCGATGGGAGGGGGCGCGTAACGATGAAGCTTTCTTT

length: 15
D: NA
J: TRBJ1-5
V: TRBV29-1
size: few
CDR3: CSVDDRNYSNQPQHF
DNA: TGCAGCGTTGATGACAGAAATTATAGCAATCAGCCCCAGCATTTT